This TCR beta chain was observed in a study of T cell responses to AZD1222 COVID-19 vaccine (dated by TCRdb to the early 2020s). Study-level background: A total of approximately 250 trial participants underwent TCR sequencing, of whom approximately 200 had received two doses of AZD1222 and some 25 had received two doses of the MenACWY control vaccine. Enrollment into the trials was organized by age into subgroups of 18-55, 56-69 and 70-plus years, and those subgroups contained roughly 150, 30 and 60 TCR-sequenced participants, respectively.

What the research found in general, with its limitations: Nearly half of unique spike-specific TCRs reportedly recognized epitopes outside regions mutated in the B.1.351 and B.1.1.7 variants. In the small 56-69-year group, the increase in depth fell short of significance, most likely because of low power. Participants were mostly white British, with more females than males. The authors suggested clonal diversity may have been underestimated. Spike-specific TCR breadth and depth rose significantly after two AZD1222 doses compared with day 0 and with MenACWY recipients. The whole spike protein was spanned by vaccine-associated CD4 TCRs, and dominant responses were seen in regions 160-218 and 743-854. Because no day 14 peak-response samples were available, repertoires were characterized only after the peak T cell response. Conclusions about previously exposed vaccinees are limited, since just 6 or 7 AZD1222 recipients were seropositive for SARS-CoV-2 at baseline.

CDR1 and CDR2, per the germline V gene, are MDHEN and SYDVKM. The CDR3, cysteine through phenylalanine, is 15 amino acids long. Only the CDR3 portion is preserved as DNA: 45 bases, with reading frame beginning at the first base. The germline V end is reduced by 6 bases and the J end by 5 bases; junction bases left unmatched: 12. In regard to this clone: Its antigen remains undetermined. Per-base quality was not reported, and no clone a single base away is much larger than it.

The CDR3 regions of human TCRbeta chains were analyzed by immunosequencing. Turning to the authors' computational methods: Repertoire TCRs were matched against a reference library of SARS-CoV-2-specific TCRs generated with the MIRA antigen-specificity platform. Breadth was defined as the fraction of unique TCRs that were SARS-CoV-2-associated. Depth was defined as the fraction of total T cells that were SARS-CoV-2-associated. Using the MIRA data, each spike-specific TCR was mapped to the spike region that the TCR reacts to and placed in a CD4 or CD8 class. Log10-transformed breadth and depth values were compared by one-way ANOVA with Sidak's multiple comparisons tests. Held by TCRdb, this immuneACCESS table contains in-frame sequences only and omits some clones. Under half of the omission traces to an unresolved V gene where checked; the cause of the rest is unknown. D and trimming were read from the DNA, whereas the V and J calls and clone size are those reported in that table. The table for this sample lists approximately 130,000 clones; roughly nine tenths of them were counted only once. About 2.9% of the sample goes to the ten largest clones.

The time point label corresponds to: about 28 days (+/-7) after the second vaccine dose. AZD1222 recipients whose second dose came at about 4 weeks and those whose second dose came at about 12 weeks were combined into one group, since spike-specific TCR depth and breadth did not differ between the two schedules. Vaccinee samples came from UK trials COV001 and COV002, including a single-blind randomized controlled phase 2/3 trial of AZD1222 (ChAdOx1 nCoV-19) in healthy adults. For TCRbeta chain sequencing, PBMC samples were collected from trial participants at day 0 and at day 28 after the second dose.

The chain was built from TRBV28 and TRBJ1-2; 7 bases in between match TRBD1. This TCR was sampled from an adult who received the AZD1222 COVID-19 vaccine. The sequences come from peripheral blood, collected 28 days after the second AZD1222 dose. The DNA sequence reads TGTGCCAGCAGGGATCGACAGGGACTATGGTATGGCTACACCTTC. The encoded protein is CASRDRQGLWYGYTF.